What follows describes a single T cell receptor (beta chain). The antigen is undetermined. Some clones are missing from TCRdb's copy, which holds only in-frame ones; the method was immunoSEQ multiplex PCR. The data contain about 78,000 clones, 65% to 85% of them singletons. The germline V gene has CDR1 SGHTA and CDR2 FQGNSA. After removal of 4 bases from V and 10 bases from J, the junction contained 12 bases not matched to a gene. The CDR3 runs to 16 residues. This entry is derived from a study of T cell responses to AZD1222 COVID-19 vaccine. For the study at large: It was second doses at about 4 or about 12 weeks that were pooled. The study's findings and limits: The study sampled repertoires only after the peak T cell response. Of the AZD1222 recipients, only five or six were seropositive at baseline.

The origin of this receptor is an adult in good health. The source was peripheral blood, collected on day 0 of AZD1222 vaccination. The rearrangement joins TRBV7-2 to TRBJ1-5; TRBD1 matches at 11 bases. CDR3 sequence: CASSYRPPGQGGPQHF. CDR3 DNA: TGTGCCAGCAGCTACCGCCCACCGGGACAGGGGGGACCCCAGCATTTT.